This T cell receptor (beta chain) was sequenced for a study of graft-versus-host responses after intestinal transplantation. Study as a whole: Transplant types were multivisceral, liver-intestinal, or isolated intestinal.

Profiling relied on immunoSEQ multiplex PCR, and the TCRdb table lists in-frame clones only, not all of them. The sample lists more than 70,000 clones, 85% to 90% seen once, with around 0.1% in the top ten. In regard to this clone: The antigen is not known.

Study-wide results and caveats: Circulating GvH clone levels at their peak were associated with HvG declines (early post-transplant).

Sequenced material: unstimulated CD4+ T cells sorted from spleen or lymph node cells, taken before intestinal transplant. This clonotype was obtained from a human donor who received an intestinal transplant.

This CDR3 reads CASRGTGGYGYTF. In DNA, the CDR3 is TGTGCCAGCAGGGGAACAGGGGGCTATGGCTACACCTTC. V and J are TRBV2 and TRBJ1-2, with 8 bases matching TRBD1. The CDR3 is made up of 13 amino acids. Germline trimming cut 6 bases from V and 4 bases from J; bases unmatched to any gene: 4. CDR1 SNHLY and CDR2 FYNNEI come from the germline V gene.